This TCR beta chain was sequenced in a study of patients and donors after allogeneic stem cell transplantation. The CDR3 has 15 amino acids. From germline, CDR1 is SSHAT and CDR2 FNYEAQ (reference sequence). V was clipped by 1 base and J by 7 bases; unmatched bases: 5. TCRdb redid the calling of the RT-PCR reads with MiXCR, one entry per CDR3 protein. Found here are over 150,000 distinct CDR3 sequences, around two fifths of them singletons; the top ten hold 33%. In this sample, this clonotype turned up once. What was sequenced was blood, either unsorted or a sorted T cell fraction (not recorded which). The J gene is TRBJ2-1, the V gene TRBV7-7; 9 bases map to TRBD2. The receptor was derived from a human donor who was either an allogeneic HSCT recipient or a stem cell or donor lymphocyte infusion donor (not recorded which). It is not recorded whose cells these are; they may come from a transplant donor. The chain's CDR3 is CASSLDSGSGNEQFF. CDR3 DNA sequence: TGTGCCAGCAGCTTAGATAGCGGGAGTGGGAATGAGCAGTTCTTC.